The T cell receptor (beta chain) described here comes from a study of a mutant IDH1 vaccine in newly diagnosed glioma. The time point is: week 5, during vaccination. Every vaccine dose comprised 300 ug of mutant IDH1 20-mer peptide plus topical imiquimod. A note on this clone: Its antigen is not identified.

The CDR3 is made up of 14 amino acids. From germline, CDR1 is SNHLY and CDR2 FYNNEI. V shed 6 bases, J shed 5 bases, and the junction held 6 bases outside the gene matches. Sequencing used immunoSEQ multiplex PCR; TCRdb keeps in-frame clones, though not all of them. The sample includes around 36,000 clones, just over 90% of them seen just once. The gene calls are TRBV2 and TRBJ2-5; 10 nucleotides align to TRBD1. This receptor was identified in a man in his forties or fifties with glioma. The sequencing here drew on PBMCs, taken from a glioma patient whose treatment included an IDH1 peptide vaccine. DNA of the CDR3: TGTGCCAGCAGGGGGACAGGGGCATTGGAGACCCAGTACTTC. This codes for CASRGTGALETQYF. The whole variable domain, remainder taken from reference TRBV2 and TRBJ2-5, is EPEVTQTPSHQVTQMGQEVILRCVPISNHLYFYWYRQILGQKVEFLVSFYNNEISEKSEIFDDQFSVERPDGSNFTLKIRSTKLEDSAMYFCASRGTGALETQYFGPGTRLLVL.